This T cell receptor beta chain was retrieved from a study of T cells in Graves' hyperthyroidism and ophthalmopathy. Study-level information: Before treatment of any kind, peripheral blood was taken at initial diagnosis. General study results and limits: A model using 13 V-J features told ophthalmopathy apart from stable hyperthyroidism. In blood, most of the thyroid clonotypes expanded above 0.001 were also present. Median prediction lead before ophthalmopathy onset was around 6.9 months with the model.

Amplification yielded TCR beta CDR3 regions, with RNA transcripts as the source. TCR CDR3 underwent first-round RT-PCR with the HTBI primer set. MiXCR was run by TCRdb on the multiplex PCR reads, yielding one entry per CDR3 protein. The table includes around 340,000 distinct CDR3 sequences, about 15% detected once. This clonotype was seen repeatedly, ten times or more. The antigen is undetermined. This clonotype was obtained from a woman aged 25 to 39 with Graves' hyperthyroidism. Sequenced: blood.

The CDR3 loop reads CASSRMNTEAFF. The CDR3 bases are TGTGCCAGCAGTCGGATGAACACTGAAGCTTTCTTT. The chain combines TRBV28 with TRBJ1-1; D remains unclear. Trimming stripped 5 bases from V and 0 bases from J, with 4 bases between. The germline CDR1 and CDR2 sequences are MDHEN and SYDVKM. The CDR3 is 12 residues long.